This TCR beta chain was sequenced for a study of PD-L1 blockade in urothelial cancer. In the study overall: Anywhere from 0 to 3 prior chemotherapy regimens had been received by patients.

This CDR3 region has 18 residues. CDR1 is SGHTA and CDR2 is FQGTGA in the germline V gene. With V trimmed by 5 bases and J by 0 bases, 8 bases remained unmatched. The table came from immunoSEQ multiplex PCR; TCRdb's copy has only in-frame clones and leaves some out. Among approximately 110,000 clones listed, 75% to 95% were seen once. Sample time point: peripheral blood 6 weeks after treatment start. The rearrangement uses TRBV7-3 and TRBJ2-3, with 13 bases identical to TRBD2. Sequenced material: PBMCs, taken around atezolizumab (anti-PD-L1) treatment. This receptor was obtained from a man in his sixties with urothelial cancer. This CDR3 reads CASSPGLAGFSSTDTQYF. CDR3 sequence (DNA): TGTGCCAGCAGCCCGGGACTAGCGGGGTTCTCTAGCACAGATACGCAGTATTTT.